This entry concerns a single T cell receptor beta chain. This record comes from a study of STAT5B mutations in CD4+ large granular lymphocyte leukemia. The protocol was immunoSEQ multiplex PCR, while the TCRdb copy is restricted to in-frame clones and leaves out a portion. Altogether 32,000 or so clones are present, roughly 80% being singletons, with the ten largest covering roughly 4.4%. Germline CDR1 reads GTSNPN; CDR2 reads SVGIG (reference sequence). The CDR3 runs to 16 residues. Trimming pared 2 bases from V and 0 bases from J, leaving 14 bases between. The chain is built from TRBV30 and TRBJ2-4, with D maybe TRBD1 (5 bases). The sample consisted of CD4+ T cells from blood buffy coats. The origin of this receptor is a human donor in good health. CDR3 amino acids: CAWSPQGLLAKNIQYF. For the CDR3, the DNA is TGTGCCTGGAGTCCTCAGGGCCTCCTAGCCAAAAACATTCAGTACTTC. The whole variable domain, filled in from reference TRBV30 and TRBJ2-4, reads SQTIHQWPATLVQPVGSPLSLECTVEGTSNPNLYWYRQAAGRGLQLLFYSVGIGQISSEVPQNLSASRPQDRQFILSSKKLLLSDSGFYLCAWSPQGLLAKNIQYFGAGTRLSVL.